A single sample is the source of the 22 T cell receptor beta chains below, sequenced in a study of tumor and adjacent non-tumor tissue in lung cancer. Three rounds of nested PCR, following a modified ARM-PCR protocol, produced the TCRbeta library. TCRdb independently ran MiXCR on the multiplex PCR reads; one entry per CDR3 protein. The sample lists over 100,000 distinct CDR3 sequences, 60% to 80% occurring once. No cell sorting was done before RNA was extracted from the tissue. More than 3 cm separated this lung sample from the edge of the tumor. Source material: distant non-tumor lung tissue. All receptors derive from a man in his 60s with non-small cell lung cancer.

Remarks on this clonotype: The junction differs from germline at one of its ends, possibly a read error. V gene TRBV28 combines with J gene TRBJ2-3; D remains unclear. The CDR3 is 12 amino acids. CDR1 is MDHEN, CDR2 SYDVKM, per germline. The CDR3 here is CASSQTWGTQYF. CDR3 DNA: TGTGCTAGCAGCCAAACATGGGGAACGCAGTATTTT.

The chain couples TRBV5-1 to TRBJ1-1, with D possibly matching TRBD1 (6 bases). V lost 2 bases, J lost 4 bases, and 9 bases lay in between. Germline V gene data show CDR1 as SGHRS and CDR2 as YFSETQ. This CDR3 region has 13 residues. The CDR3 DNA reads as TGCGCCAGCAGCTTAGGGACAACCACTGAAGCTTTCTTT. It specifies CASSLGTTTEAFF.

This clonotype came up a few times. The chain uses TRBV30 and TRBJ2-1, with unresolved D. CDR1 is GTSNPN and CDR2 is SVGIG in the germline V gene (reference sequence). The germline V and J ends were trimmed by 0 bases and 3 bases, with 9 bases remaining between them. This CDR3 comprises 14 residues. The CDR3 DNA follows: TGTGCCTGGAGTGTAGGGCAGTTCTACAATGAGCAGTTCTTC. It is translated as CAWSVGQFYNEQFF.

About this clonotype itself: An end of the junction does not agree with germline; a read error may underlie this. This sequence joins TRBV6-2 or TRBV6-3 and TRBJ2-2; D is unresolved. Germline V CDR1 and CDR2: MNHEY, SVGEGT. CDR3 length: 13 amino acids. The CDR3 nucleotides are TGTGCCAGCAGTTACACTAACACCGGAGAGCTGTTTTTT. This gives the protein CASSYTNTGELFF.

Regarding this clonotype: Since the CDR3 does not end with the conserved phenylalanine or tryptophan, this likely comes from a read error. The chain joins TRBV7-9 to TRBJ1-4; D is unclear. Between the trimmed V and J ends, which lost 5 bases and 5 bases, there was a span of 6 bases. Germline V CDR1 and CDR2: SEHNR, FQNEAQ (reference sequence). CDR3 length equals 12 residues. CDR3 DNA: TGTGCCAGCAGCCGAGTGAATGAAAAACTGTTTTCT. It translates to CASSRVNEKLFS.

The V gene is TRBV11-3, the J gene TRBJ2-7, with D possibly matching TRBD1 (6 bases). The CDR3 loop spans 17 amino acids. Germline V gene sequence: CDR1 SGHNT, CDR2 YENEEA. V lost 3 bases to trimming and J lost 4 bases, with 22 bases between them. The CDR3 protein is CASSFGAIPGQIYEQYF. CDR3 nucleotide sequence: TGTGCCAGCAGCTTTGGCGCCATTCCCGGACAGATTTACGAGCAGTACTTC.

With regard to this clonotype: A clone one base away is much larger, so this may be a read error. The CDR3 end shows no conserved phenylalanine or tryptophan, and so a read error is likely. The chain carries TRBV6-5 and TRBJ1-2; D gene ambiguous. The CDR3 has 16 amino acids. The V gene lost 0 bases and the J gene lost 6 bases, with 17 bases spanning the gap. CDR1 and CDR2 from the germline V gene are MNHEY and SVGAGI. As DNA, the CDR3 is TGTGCCAGCAGTTACTCGAAGCGGGCAGGTGCTCATGGCTACACCGTC. This translates into CASSYSKRAGAHGYTV.

Notes on this clonotype: Likely a read error: the CDR3 ends without its conserved phenylalanine or tryptophan. The rearrangement links TRBV29-1 to TRBJ1-2; 7 nucleotides agree with TRBD1. Losses at the gene ends were 6 bases for V and 3 bases for J; bases not matched to a gene: 4. The CDR3 covers 12 residues. Germline loops: CDR1 SQVTM, CDR2 ANQGSEA. The CDR3 protein is CSVAGTDYGYTL. CDR3 sequence (DNA): TGCAGCGTCGCCGGGACAGACTATGGCTACACCCTC.

V and J are TRBV6-4 and TRBJ2-2, with D perhaps TRBD1 (6 bases). The CDR3 contains 14 residues. The V and J ends lost 5 bases and 7 bases respectively, with 14 bases between them. CDR1 is MRHNA and CDR2 is SNTAGT in the germline V gene. The CDR3 region has the DNA TGTGCCAGCAGTCGACAGGCGAGCAGCGGGGAGCTGTTTTTT. It specifies CASSRQASSGELFF.

This chain joins TRBV6-6 and TRBJ2-7; D gene uncertain. Deletions cut 2 bases from V and 13 bases from J, with 15 bases between. CDR3 length equals 12 residues. In germline, CDR1 is MNHNY, CDR2 SVGAGI (reference sequence). The CDR3 here is CASSYAEYERYF. CDR3 bases: TGTGCCAGCAGTTACGCAGAGTACGAGCGATACTTC.

A remark on this clonotype: A much larger clone lies one base from this, so it may be a read error. The chain links TRBV29-1 to TRBJ1-2, with 7 bases matching TRBD1. The CDR3 spans 14 residues. Germline CDR1 is SQVTM and CDR2 is ANQGSEA. J lost 2 bases, V lost 6 bases, and 9 bases had no gene match. CDR3 bases: TGCAGCGTCCTCTCCGGGACAGCCAACTATGGCTACACCTTC. Amino acids: CSVLSGTANYGYTF.

To note about this clonotype: It is likely a read error, because the conserved phenylalanine at the end of the CDR3 is missing. It is unclear where the CDR3 begins or ends on the DNA, so no DNA is shown, and the CDR3 is as TCRdb lists it. The V gene is TRBV11-2, the J gene TRBJ2-5; the D call of TRBD2 is as the table states it, not checked on the DNA. The CDR3 sequence runs 16 residues, both termini included. Germline values: CDR1 SGHAT, CDR2 FQNNGV. This CDR3 reads CASSPRTSGVGEGQYS.

In its sample, this clonotype was seen many times. The chain recombines TRBV20-1 with TRBJ1-6; D perhaps matches TRBD1 (5 bases). V was pared by 0 bases and J by 10 bases, with 22 bases between. Germline CDR1 is DFQATT and CDR2 is SNEGSKA (reference sequence). The CDR3 has 17 residues. The DNA of the CDR3 is TGCAGTGCTAGAGACCGCCCCAGGGAGGGAGATAGCTCACCCCTCCACTTT. Translated, it gives CSARDRPREGDSSPLHF.

As for this clonotype: A junction end diverges from the germline sequence, so it may reflect a read error. The rearrangement uses TRBV11-1 and TRBJ2-7, with D possibly being TRBD2 (8 bases). The CDR3 length is 17 residues. Per the germline V gene, CDR1 is SGHAT and CDR2 is FQDESV (reference sequence). CDR3 residues: CASSPGLAGGLSYKQYF. The CDR3 nucleotides read TGTGCCAGCAGCCCCGGACTAGCAGGGGGACTCTCCTACAAGCAGTACTTC.

This chain joins TRBV5-4 and TRBJ2-3; TRBD2 is a possible D gene (6 bases). The V gene's germline CDR1 is SGHNT and CDR2 YYREEE (reference sequence). The CDR3 totals 13 residues. CDR3 region: CASGRESTDTQYF. The CDR3 DNA reads TGTGCTAGCGGCCGGGAATCCACAGATACGCAGTATTTT.

J is TRBJ2-1 and V is TRBV29-1, with D possibly TRBD2 on 5 matching bases. In germline, CDR1 is SQVTM, CDR2 ANQGSEA. This CDR3 has 16 residues. V lost 3 bases and J lost 3, with 18 bases in between. CDR3 sequence (DNA): TGCAGCGTTGAGGGAGTCCCCTATCGCGACTACAATGAGCAGTTCTTC. This encodes CSVEGVPYRDYNEQFF.

Comments on this clonotype: With a much larger clone just one base away, this may be a read error. This chain uses TRBV13 with TRBJ2-5; D gene unclear. The CDR3 has 14 residues. Germline values: CDR1 PRHDT, CDR2 FYEKMQ (reference sequence). The CDR3 bases are TGTGCCGGCAGCCTACACCCTTCCAGGGAGACCCAGTACTTC. Translated, it gives CAGSLHPSRETQYF.

A remark on this clonotype: At one boundary the junction diverges from the germline segment, which might be a read error. CDR3 bases: TGTGTCAGCGGAATGAACTCAGGGGCTTATGAAAAACTGTTTTTT. This codes for CVSGMNSGAYEKLFF. V usage is TRBV5-5 and J usage is TRBJ1-4; the D gene is possibly TRBD1 (6 bases). Per germline, CDR1 SGHKS and CDR2 YYEKEE (reference sequence). The CDR3 is 15 amino acids.

In its sample, this clonotype was seen many times. The chain links TRBV2 to TRBJ2-1; TRBD2 aligns across 11 bases. J gave up 5 bases and V 6 bases, and 6 bases lay outside the gene matches. Germline V lookup: CDR1 SNHLY, CDR2 FYNNEI. The CDR3 sequence is 15 residues long. The CDR3 bases are TGTGCCAGCAGGGCGGGACTAGCGGCACACAATGAGCAGTTCTTC. It codes for CASRAGLAAHNEQFF. Complete variable domain (other parts from reference TRBV2 and TRBJ2-1): EPEVTQTPSHQVTQMGQEVILRCVPISNHLYFYWYRQILGQKVEFLVSFYNNEISEKSEIFDDQFSVERPDGSNFTLKIRSTKLEDSAMYFCASRAGLAAHNEQFFGPGTRLTVL.

This clonotype showed up many times. The CDR3 bases are TGTGCCAGCAGTTTAGGGACAGGGGTTTATGGCTACACCTTC. Encoded protein: CASSLGTGVYGYTF. The J gene is TRBJ1-2, the V gene TRBV28; 10 bases fit TRBD1. The CDR3 is 14 residues long. Trimming at V came to 2 bases and at J to 5 bases, leaving 2 bases not matched to a gene. CDR1 and CDR2 (germline): MDHEN, SYDVKM.

The chain joins TRBV28 to TRBJ2-1; D is perhaps TRBD1 or TRBD2 (7 bases each). The ends were cut back, 4 bases at V and 4 bases at J, with 17 bases in the middle. The CDR3 extends over 16 amino acids. Germline lookup yields CDR1 MDHEN and CDR2 SYDVKM. The CDR3 nucleotides read TGTGCCAGCAGTTCCGGGGGGACAGACTCATACAATGAGCAGTTCTTC. Protein: CASSSGGTDSYNEQFF.

Concerning this clonotype: At one of its ends the junction is not consistent with the germline gene, which may arise from a read error. V and J are TRBV11-2 and TRBJ2-2; TRBD2 aligns across 9 bases. CDR1 and CDR2 from the germline V gene are SGHAT and FQNNGV. CDR3 length: 18 residues. CDR3 region: CASSSGVAGATNTGELFF. The CDR3 DNA follows: TGTGCCAGCAGCTCGGGAGTAGCGGGAGCAACGAACACCGGGGAGCTGTTTTTC.